This TCR beta chain was captured by sequencing in a study of CD8 T cells in Susac syndrome. The CDR3 sequence is 12 residues long. Trimming removed 10 bases at V and 3 bases at J, with 10 bases between. Germline V gives CDR1 SEHNR, CDR2 FQNEAQ (reference sequence). Roughly 0.5 to 1 ug RNA was reverse transcribed with random hexamers. TCRdb re-analysed the immunoSEQ multiplex PCR reads in MiXCR, keeping a single row per CDR3 protein. Among about 84,000 distinct CDR3 sequences listed, roughly 96% were seen once. The sample comprised CD8+ T cells from PBMCs. The TCR originated in a human donor with Susac syndrome. The gene calls are TRBV7-9 and TRBJ2-1; either TRBD1 or TRBD2 may supply D (5 bases each). The CDR3 DNA follows: TGTGCCACCGGGGCAGACTACAATGAGCAGTTCTTC. Translation: CATGADYNEQFF. Complete variable domain (other parts from reference TRBV7-9 and TRBJ2-1): DTGVSQNPRHKITKRGQNVTFRCDPISEHNRLYWYRQTLGQGPEFLTYFQNEAQLEKSRLLSDRFSAERPKGSFSTLEIQRTEQGDSAMYLCATGADYNEQFFGPGTRLTVL.